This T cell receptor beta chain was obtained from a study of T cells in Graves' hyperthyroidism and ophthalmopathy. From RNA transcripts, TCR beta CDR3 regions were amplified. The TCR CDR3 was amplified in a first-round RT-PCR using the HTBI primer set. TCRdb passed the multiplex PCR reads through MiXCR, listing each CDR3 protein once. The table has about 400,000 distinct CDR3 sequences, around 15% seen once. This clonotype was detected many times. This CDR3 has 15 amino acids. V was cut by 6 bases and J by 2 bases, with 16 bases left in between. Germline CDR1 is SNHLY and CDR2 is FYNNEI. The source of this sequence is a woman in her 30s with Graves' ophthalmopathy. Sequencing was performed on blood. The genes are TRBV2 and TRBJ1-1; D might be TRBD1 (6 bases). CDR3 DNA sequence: TGTGCCAGCAGAACCACAGGGAAGGGAAACACTGAAGCTTTCTTT. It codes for CASRTTGKGNTEAFF.